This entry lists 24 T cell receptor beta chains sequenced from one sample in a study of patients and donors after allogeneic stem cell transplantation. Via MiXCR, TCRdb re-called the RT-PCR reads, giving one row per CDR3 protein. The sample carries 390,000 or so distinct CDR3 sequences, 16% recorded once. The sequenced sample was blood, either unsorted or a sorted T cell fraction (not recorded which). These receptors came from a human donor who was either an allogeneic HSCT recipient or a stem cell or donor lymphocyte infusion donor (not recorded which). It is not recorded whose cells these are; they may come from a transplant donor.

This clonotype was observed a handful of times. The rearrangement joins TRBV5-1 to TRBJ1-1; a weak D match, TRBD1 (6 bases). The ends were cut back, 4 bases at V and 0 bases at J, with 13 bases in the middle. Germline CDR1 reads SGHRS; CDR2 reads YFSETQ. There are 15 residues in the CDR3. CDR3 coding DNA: TGCGCCAGCAGCGGGGGGGGCGAGATGAACACTGAAGCTTTCTTT. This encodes CASSGGGEMNTEAFF.

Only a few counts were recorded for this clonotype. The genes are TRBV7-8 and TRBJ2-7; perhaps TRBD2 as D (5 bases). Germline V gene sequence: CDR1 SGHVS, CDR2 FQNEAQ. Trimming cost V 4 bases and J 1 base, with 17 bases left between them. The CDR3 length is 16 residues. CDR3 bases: TGTGCCAGCAGCTCCGGGGTCATGAAGGGATCCTACGAGCAGTACTTC. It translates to CASSSGVMKGSYEQYF.

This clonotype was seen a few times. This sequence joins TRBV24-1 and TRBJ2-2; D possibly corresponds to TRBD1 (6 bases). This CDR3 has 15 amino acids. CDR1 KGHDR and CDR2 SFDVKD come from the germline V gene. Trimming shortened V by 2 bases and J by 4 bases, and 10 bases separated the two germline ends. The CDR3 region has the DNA TGTGCCACCAGTGATTGGGGACACTCCACCGGGGAGCTGTTTTTT. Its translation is CATSDWGHSTGELFF.

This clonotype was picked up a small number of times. The CDR3: CASSLFSTSYEQYF. The CDR3 DNA is TGCGCCAGCAGCTTATTTAGTACCTCCTACGAGCAGTACTTC. The chain recombines TRBV5-1 with TRBJ2-7, with D hard to call. Trimming took 2 bases from V and 0 from J, leaving 9 bases between them. Germline values: CDR1 SGHRS, CDR2 YFSETQ. The CDR3 contains 14 residues.

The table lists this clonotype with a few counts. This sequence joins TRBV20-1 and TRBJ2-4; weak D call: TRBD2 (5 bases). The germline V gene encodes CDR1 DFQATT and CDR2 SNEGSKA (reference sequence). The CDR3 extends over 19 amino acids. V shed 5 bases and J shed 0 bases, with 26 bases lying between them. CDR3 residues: CSARKRVSGSVVAKNIQYF. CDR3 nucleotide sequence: TGCAGTGCTCGGAAGAGGGTGTCGGGAAGCGTGGTAGCCAAAAACATTCAGTACTTC.

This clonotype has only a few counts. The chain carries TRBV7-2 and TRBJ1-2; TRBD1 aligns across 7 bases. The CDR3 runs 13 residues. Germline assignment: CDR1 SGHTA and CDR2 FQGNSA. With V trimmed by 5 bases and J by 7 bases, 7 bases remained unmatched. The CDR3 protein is CASSRGGKVGYTF. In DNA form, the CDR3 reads TGTGCCAGCAGCAGAGGGGGCAAAGTTGGCTACACCTTC.

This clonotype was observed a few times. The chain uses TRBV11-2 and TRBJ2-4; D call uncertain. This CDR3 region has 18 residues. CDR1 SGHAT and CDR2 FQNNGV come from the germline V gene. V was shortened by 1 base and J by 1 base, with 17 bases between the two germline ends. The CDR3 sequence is CASSLGFGRISAKNIQYF. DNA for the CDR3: TGTGCCAGCAGCTTAGGGTTCGGAAGGATCTCGGCCAAAAACATTCAGTACTTC.

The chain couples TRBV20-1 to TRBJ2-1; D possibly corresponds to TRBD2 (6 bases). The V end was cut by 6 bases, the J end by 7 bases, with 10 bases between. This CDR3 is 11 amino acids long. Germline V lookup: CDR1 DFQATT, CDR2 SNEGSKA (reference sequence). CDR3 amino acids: CSAGRGNEQFF. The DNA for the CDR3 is TGCAGTGCAGGTCGGGGGAATGAGCAGTTCTTC.

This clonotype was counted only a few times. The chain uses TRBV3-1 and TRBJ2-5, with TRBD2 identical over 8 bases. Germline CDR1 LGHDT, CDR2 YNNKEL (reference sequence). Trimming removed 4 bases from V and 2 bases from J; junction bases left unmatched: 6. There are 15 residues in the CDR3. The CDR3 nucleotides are TGTGCCAGCAGCCGACGCGGGGGGAGGCAAGAGACCCAGTACTTC. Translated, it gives CASSRRGGRQETQYF.

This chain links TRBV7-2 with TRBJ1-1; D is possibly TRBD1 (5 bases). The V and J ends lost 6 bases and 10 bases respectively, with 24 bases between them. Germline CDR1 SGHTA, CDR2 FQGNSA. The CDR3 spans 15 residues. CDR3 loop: CASRPGAGARAGAFF. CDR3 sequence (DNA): TGTGCCAGCAGACCCGGAGCCGGGGCTCGGGCTGGAGCTTTCTTT. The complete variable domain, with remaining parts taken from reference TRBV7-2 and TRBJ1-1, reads GAGVSQSPSNKVTEKGKDVELRCDPISGHTALYWYRQSLGQGLEFLIYFQGNSAPDKSGLPSDRFSAERTGGSVSTLTIQRTQQEDSAVYLCASRPGAGARAGAFFGQGTRLTVV.

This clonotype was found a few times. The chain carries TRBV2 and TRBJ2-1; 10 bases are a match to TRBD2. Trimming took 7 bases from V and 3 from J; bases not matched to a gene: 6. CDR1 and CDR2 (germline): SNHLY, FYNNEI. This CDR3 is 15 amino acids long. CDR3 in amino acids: CASKGLAGGYNEQFF. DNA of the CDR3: TGTGCCAGCAAGGGTTTAGCGGGAGGCTACAATGAGCAGTTCTTC.

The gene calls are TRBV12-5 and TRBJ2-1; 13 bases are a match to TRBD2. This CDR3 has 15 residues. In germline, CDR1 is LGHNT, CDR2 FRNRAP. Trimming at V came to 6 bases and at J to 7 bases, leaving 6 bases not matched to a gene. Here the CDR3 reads CASGLLAGGFNEQFF. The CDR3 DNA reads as TGTGCTAGTGGCTTACTAGCGGGAGGGTTTAATGAGCAGTTCTTC.

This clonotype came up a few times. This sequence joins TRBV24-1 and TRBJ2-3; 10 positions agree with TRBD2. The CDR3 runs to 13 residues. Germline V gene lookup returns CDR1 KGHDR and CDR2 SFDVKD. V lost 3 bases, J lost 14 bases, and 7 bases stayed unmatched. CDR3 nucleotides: TGTGCCACCAGTGATACGGGACTAGCGAAGGCGTATTTT. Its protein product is CATSDTGLAKAYF.

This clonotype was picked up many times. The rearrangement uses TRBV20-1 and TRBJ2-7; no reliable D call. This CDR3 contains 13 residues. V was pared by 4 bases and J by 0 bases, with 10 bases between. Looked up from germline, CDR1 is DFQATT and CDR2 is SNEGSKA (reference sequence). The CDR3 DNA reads TGCAGTGCTAAGTACCGGGCCTCCTACGAGCAGTACTTC. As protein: CSAKYRASYEQYF.

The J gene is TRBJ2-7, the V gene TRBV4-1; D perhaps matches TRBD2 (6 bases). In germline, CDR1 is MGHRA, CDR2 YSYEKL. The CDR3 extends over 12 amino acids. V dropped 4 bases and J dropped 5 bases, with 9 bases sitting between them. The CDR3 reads CASSRWGDEQYF. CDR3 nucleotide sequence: TGCGCCAGCAGCCGGTGGGGGGACGAGCAGTACTTC.

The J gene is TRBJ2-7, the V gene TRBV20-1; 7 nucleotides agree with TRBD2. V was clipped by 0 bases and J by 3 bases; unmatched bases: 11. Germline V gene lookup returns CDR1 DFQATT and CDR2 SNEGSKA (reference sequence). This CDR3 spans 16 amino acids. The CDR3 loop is CSARDETPLADYEQYF. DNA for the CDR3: TGCAGTGCTAGAGATGAAACCCCGCTAGCGGACTACGAGCAGTACTTC.

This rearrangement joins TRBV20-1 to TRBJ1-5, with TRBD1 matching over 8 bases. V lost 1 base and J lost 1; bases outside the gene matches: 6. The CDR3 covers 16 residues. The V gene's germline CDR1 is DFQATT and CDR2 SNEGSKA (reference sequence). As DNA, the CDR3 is TGCAGTGCTAGAGCTCCCGGACAGGGAAGCAATCAGCCCCAGCATTTT. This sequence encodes CSARAPGQGSNQPQHF.

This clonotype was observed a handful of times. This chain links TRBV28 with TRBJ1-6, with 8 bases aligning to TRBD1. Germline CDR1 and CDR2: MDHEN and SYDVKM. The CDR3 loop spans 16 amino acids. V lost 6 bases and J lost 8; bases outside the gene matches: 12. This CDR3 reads CASRYADRVKYSPLHF. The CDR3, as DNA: TGTGCCAGCAGGTACGCGGACAGGGTCAAGTATTCACCCCTCCACTTT. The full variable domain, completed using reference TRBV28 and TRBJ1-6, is DVKVTQSSRYLVKRTGEKVFLECVQDMDHENMFWYRQDPGLGLRLIYFSYDVKMKEKGDIPEGYSVSREKKERFSLILESASTNQTSMYLCASRYADRVKYSPLHFGNGTRLTVT.

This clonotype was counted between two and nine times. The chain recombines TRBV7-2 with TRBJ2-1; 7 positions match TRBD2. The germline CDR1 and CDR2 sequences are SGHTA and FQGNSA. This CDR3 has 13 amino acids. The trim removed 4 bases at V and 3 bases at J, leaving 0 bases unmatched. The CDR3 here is CASSWTSYNEQFF. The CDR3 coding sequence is TGTGCCAGCAGCTGGACTAGCTACAATGAGCAGTTCTTC.

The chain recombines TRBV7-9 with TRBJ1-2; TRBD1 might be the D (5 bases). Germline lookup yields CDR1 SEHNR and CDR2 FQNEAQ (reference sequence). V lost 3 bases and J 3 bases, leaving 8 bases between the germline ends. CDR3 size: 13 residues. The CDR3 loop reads CASSFAGYYGYTF. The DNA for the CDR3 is TGTGCCAGCAGCTTTGCAGGGTACTATGGCTACACCTTC.

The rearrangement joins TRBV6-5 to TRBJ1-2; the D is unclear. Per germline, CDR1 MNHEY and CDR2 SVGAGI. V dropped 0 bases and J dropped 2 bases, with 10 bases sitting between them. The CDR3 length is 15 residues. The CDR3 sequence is CASSYSRAANYGYTF. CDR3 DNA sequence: TGTGCCAGCAGTTACTCGAGAGCCGCGAACTATGGCTACACCTTC.

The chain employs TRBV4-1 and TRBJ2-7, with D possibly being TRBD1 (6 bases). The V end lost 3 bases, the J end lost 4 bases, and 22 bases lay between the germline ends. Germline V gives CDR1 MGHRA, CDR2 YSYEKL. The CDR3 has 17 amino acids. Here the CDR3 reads CASSQPGQQEWTYEQYF. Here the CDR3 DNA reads TGCGCCAGCAGCCAGCCGGGACAACAAGAGTGGACGTACGAGCAGTACTTC.

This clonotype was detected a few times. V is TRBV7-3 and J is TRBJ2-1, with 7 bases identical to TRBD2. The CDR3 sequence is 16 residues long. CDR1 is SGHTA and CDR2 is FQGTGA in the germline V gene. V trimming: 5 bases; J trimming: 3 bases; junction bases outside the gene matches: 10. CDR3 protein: CASSRGPSGYYNEQFF. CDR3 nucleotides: TGTGCCAGCAGCCGAGGCCCTAGCGGCTACTACAATGAGCAGTTCTTC.

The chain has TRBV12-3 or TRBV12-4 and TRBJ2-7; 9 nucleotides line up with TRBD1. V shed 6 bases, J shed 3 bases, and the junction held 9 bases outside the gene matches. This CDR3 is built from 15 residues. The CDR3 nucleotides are TGTGCCAGCAGCCTCCGGGACAGGGTTTACTACGAGCAGTACTTC. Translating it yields CASSLRDRVYYEQYF.